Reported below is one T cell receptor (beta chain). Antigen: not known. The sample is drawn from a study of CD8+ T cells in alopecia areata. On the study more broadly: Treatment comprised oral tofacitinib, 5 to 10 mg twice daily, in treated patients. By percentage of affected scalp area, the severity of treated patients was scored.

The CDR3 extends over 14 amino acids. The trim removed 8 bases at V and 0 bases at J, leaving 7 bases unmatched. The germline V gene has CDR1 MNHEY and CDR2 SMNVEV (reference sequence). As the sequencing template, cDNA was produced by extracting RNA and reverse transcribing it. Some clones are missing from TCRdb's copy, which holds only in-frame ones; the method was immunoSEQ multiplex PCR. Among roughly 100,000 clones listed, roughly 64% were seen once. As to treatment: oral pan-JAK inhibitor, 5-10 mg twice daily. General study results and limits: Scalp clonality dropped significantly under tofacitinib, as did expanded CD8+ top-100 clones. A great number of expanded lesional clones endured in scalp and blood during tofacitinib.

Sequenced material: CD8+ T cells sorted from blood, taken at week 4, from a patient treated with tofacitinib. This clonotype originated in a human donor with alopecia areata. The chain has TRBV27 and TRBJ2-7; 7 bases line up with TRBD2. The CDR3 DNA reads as TGTGCCAGCGCACTAGCGAGTAGCTCCTACGAGCAGTACTTC. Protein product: CASALASSSYEQYF.